This T cell receptor (beta chain) was observed in a study of control samples from healthy donors and cancer patients. The CDR3 extends over 15 amino acids. The germline CDR1 and CDR2 sequences are MNHEY and SVGAGI. After removal of 8 bases from V and 3 bases from J, the junction contained 9 bases not matched to a gene. Clones were read by immunoSEQ multiplex PCR, and TCRdb kept only the in-frame ones, dropping some. In the table there are roughly 170,000 clones, 88% of which are singletons. The chain uses TRBV6-5 and TRBJ2-3, with 9 bases that match TRBD2. Sequences were obtained from blood. The receptor comes from a woman between 25 and 40 years old in good health. DNA of the CDR3: TGTGCCAGCGCTAAATATAGCGGGAGAACAGATACGCAGTATTTT. Translation gives CASAKYSGRTDTQYF.